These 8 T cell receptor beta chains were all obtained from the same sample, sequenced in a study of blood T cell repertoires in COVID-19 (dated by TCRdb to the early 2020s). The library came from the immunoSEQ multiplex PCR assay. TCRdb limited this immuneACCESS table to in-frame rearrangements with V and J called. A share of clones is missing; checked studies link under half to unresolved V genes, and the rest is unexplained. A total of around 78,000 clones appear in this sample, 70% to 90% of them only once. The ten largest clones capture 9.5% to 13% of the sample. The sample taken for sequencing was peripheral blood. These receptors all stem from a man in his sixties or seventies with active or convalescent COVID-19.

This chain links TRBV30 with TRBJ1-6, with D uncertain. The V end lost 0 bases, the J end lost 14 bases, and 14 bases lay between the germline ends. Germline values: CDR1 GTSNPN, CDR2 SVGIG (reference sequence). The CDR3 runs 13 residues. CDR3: CAWSVEATPTLHF. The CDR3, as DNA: TGTGCCTGGAGTGTAGAGGCCACCCCCACCCTCCACTTT.

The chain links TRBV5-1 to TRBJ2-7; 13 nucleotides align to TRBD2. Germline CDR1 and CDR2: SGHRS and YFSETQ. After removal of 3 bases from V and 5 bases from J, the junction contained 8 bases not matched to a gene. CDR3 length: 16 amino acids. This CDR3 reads CASSSLGLAGVHEQYF. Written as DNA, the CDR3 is TGCGCCAGCAGCTCTCTCGGACTAGCGGGAGTCCACGAGCAGTACTTC.

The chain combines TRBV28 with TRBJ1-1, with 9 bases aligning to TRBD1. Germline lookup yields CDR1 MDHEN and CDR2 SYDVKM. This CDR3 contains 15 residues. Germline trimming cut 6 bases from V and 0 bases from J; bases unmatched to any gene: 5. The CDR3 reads CASSRGQGMNTEAFF. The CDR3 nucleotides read TGTGCCAGCAGCCGGGGACAGGGTATGAACACTGAAGCTTTCTTT.

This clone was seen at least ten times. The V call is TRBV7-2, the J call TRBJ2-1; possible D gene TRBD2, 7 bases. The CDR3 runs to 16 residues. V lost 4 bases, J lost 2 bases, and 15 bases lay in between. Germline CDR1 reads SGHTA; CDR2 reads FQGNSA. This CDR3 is CASSSRGLAAYNEQFF. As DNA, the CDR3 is TGTGCCAGCAGCTCCCGGGGGCTAGCGGCCTACAATGAGCAGTTCTTC.

CDR3 sequence reads: CASSFNGYTF. The CDR3 DNA follows: TGTGCCAGCAGTTTCAATGGCTACACCTTC. This rearrangement joins TRBV28 to TRBJ1-2; D gene ambiguous. Trimming removed 3 bases at V and 6 bases at J, with 2 bases between. The germline gives CDR1 MDHEN, CDR2 SYDVKM. The length of the CDR3 is 10 residues.

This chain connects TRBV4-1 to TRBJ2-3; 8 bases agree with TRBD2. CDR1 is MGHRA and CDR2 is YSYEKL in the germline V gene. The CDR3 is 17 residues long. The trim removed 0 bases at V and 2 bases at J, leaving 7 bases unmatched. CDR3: CASSQDHIAGPTDTQYF. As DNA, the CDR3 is TGCGCCAGCAGCCAAGATCATATAGCGGGGCCCACAGATACGCAGTATTTT.

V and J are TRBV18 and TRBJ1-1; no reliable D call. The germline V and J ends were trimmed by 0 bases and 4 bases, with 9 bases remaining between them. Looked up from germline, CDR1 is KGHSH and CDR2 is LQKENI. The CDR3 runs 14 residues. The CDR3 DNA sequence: TGTGCCAGCTCACCACCGGCTTTACCCACTGAAGCTTTCTTT. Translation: CASSPPALPTEAFF.

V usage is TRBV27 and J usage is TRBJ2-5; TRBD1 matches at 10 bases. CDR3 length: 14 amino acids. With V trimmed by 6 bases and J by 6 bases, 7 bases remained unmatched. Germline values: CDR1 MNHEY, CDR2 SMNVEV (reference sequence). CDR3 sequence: CASSRGQGGQTQYF. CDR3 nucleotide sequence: TGTGCCAGCAGCCGAGGACAGGGGGGACAGACCCAGTACTTC.